Shown below are 23 T cell receptor beta chains from a single sample sequenced in a study of vaccination and CD4 T cells after COVID-19. These TCRs are of unknown antigen specificity. The treatment denotes: approximately 9-day PBMC culture with coronavirus spike peptide pools or control peptides (ViraFEST assay). The Oncomine TCR Beta short-read assay was applied to DNA of cultured CD4+ T cells. Each CDR3 protein is one row after TCRdb ran MiXCR on the PCR reads. The sample has over 7,500 distinct CDR3 sequences; about two thirds are singletons. Source material: CD4+ T cells from blood, cultured in vitro. The receptors come from a human donor who had recovered from COVID-19.

This rearrangement joins TRBV20-1 to TRBJ2-1, with 9 bases fitting TRBD2. Per germline, CDR1 DFQATT and CDR2 SNEGSKA (reference sequence). Trimming removed 3 bases from V and 1 base from J; junction bases left unmatched: 10. The CDR3 is made up of 17 amino acids. CDR3 nucleotides: TGCAGTGCTAGGGGGCGGGAGGGGCCCCTTTCCTACAATGAGCAGTTCTTC. Translation gives CSARGREGPLSYNEQFF.

This clonotype was observed a handful of times. J is TRBJ2-5 and V is TRBV20-1, with D possibly being TRBD1 or TRBD2 (5 bases each). This CDR3 comprises 15 residues. CDR1 is DFQATT, CDR2 SNEGSKA, per germline (reference sequence). V was pared by 0 bases and J by 1 base, with 12 bases between. CDR3 sequence: CSARDKGRSQETQYF. The CDR3 DNA follows: TGCAGTGCTAGAGATAAGGGGAGAAGCCAAGAGACCCAGTACTTC.

The chain uses TRBV7-2 and TRBJ1-1; D may be TRBD1 (5 bases). Germline V gene data show CDR1 as SGHTA and CDR2 as FQGNSA. The CDR3 sequence is 13 residues long. V lost 5 bases and J 1 base, leaving 8 bases between the germline ends. The CDR3 loop reads CASSLQGNTEAFF. DNA of the CDR3: TGTGCCAGCAGCCTCCAGGGGAACACTGAAGCTTTCTTT.

V and J are TRBV14 and TRBJ2-2; D gene unclear. Per the germline V gene, CDR1 is SGHDN and CDR2 is FVKESK. V shed 3 bases and J shed 7 bases, with 12 bases lying between them. This CDR3 contains 14 residues. The CDR3 region has the DNA TGTGCCAGCAGCCAGGGCCAAAAGGGCGGGGAGCTGTTTTTT. Its translation: CASSQGQKGGELFF.

This chain links TRBV12-5 with TRBJ2-5; 12 bases map to TRBD2. V dropped 5 bases and J dropped 0; count of bases not matched to a gene: 4. Per germline, CDR1 LGHNT and CDR2 FRNRAP. There are 16 residues in the CDR3. The CDR3 DNA is TGTGCTAGTGGTCCCGGACTAGCGGGGAACCAAGAGACCCAGTACTTC. This gives the protein CASGPGLAGNQETQYF. Using reference TRBV12-5 and TRBJ2-5 for the parts outside the CDR3, the full variable domain is DARVTQTPRHKVTEMGQEVTMRCQPILGHNTVFWYRQTMMQGLELLAYFRNRAPLDDSGMPKDRFSAEMPDATLATLKIQPSEPRDSAVYFCASGPGLAGNQETQYFGPGTRLLVL.

This clonotype was seen just once. J is TRBJ2-1 and V is TRBV7-9; 9 bases are a match to TRBD2. J lost 12 bases, V lost 2 bases, and 11 bases had no gene match. This CDR3 has 15 residues. Germline V gene lookup returns CDR1 SEHNR and CDR2 FQNEAQ (reference sequence). CDR3 sequence (DNA): TGTGCCAGCAGCTTAATGGGGACTAGCCGGGGCGGGCAGTTCTTC. As protein: CASSLMGTSRGGQFF.

V is TRBV7-2 and J is TRBJ1-2; 11 nucleotides agree with TRBD1. Germline V CDR1 and CDR2: SGHTA, FQGNSA. With V trimmed by 1 base and J by 1 base, 8 bases remained unmatched. This CDR3 contains 18 residues. CDR3 protein: CASSLEWTGGASNYGYTF. DNA of the CDR3: TGTGCCAGCAGCTTAGAGTGGACAGGGGGCGCAAGTAACTATGGCTACACCTTC.

This clonotype has a handful of counts. The V call is TRBV7-9, the J call TRBJ2-2; D remains unclear. The germline gives CDR1 SEHNR, CDR2 FQNEAQ (reference sequence). Between the trimmed V and J ends, which lost 3 bases and 3 bases, there was a span of 8 bases. The CDR3 extends over 14 amino acids. The CDR3 loop reads CASSFEQDTGELFF. The CDR3 DNA sequence: TGTGCCAGCAGCTTCGAACAAGACACCGGGGAGCTGTTTTTT. The full variable domain, with the rest looked up from reference TRBV7-9 and TRBJ2-2, is DTGVSQNPRHKITKRGQNVTFRCDPISEHNRLYWYRQTLGQGPEFLTYFQNEAQLEKSRLLSDRFSAERPKGSFSTLEIQRTEQGDSAMYLCASSFEQDTGELFFGEGSRLTVL.

This chain connects TRBV10-3 to TRBJ1-2, with D perhaps TRBD1 (5 bases). The CDR3 is 15 residues long. V was shortened by 2 bases and J by 4 bases, with 14 bases between the two germline ends. CDR1 is ENHRY and CDR2 is SYGVKD in the germline V gene. CDR3 DNA sequence: TGTGCCATCAGTGAGATCGAGGGGAAGACCTATGGCTACACCTTC. It yields the protein CAISEIEGKTYGYTF.

J is TRBJ1-1 and V is TRBV20-1, with 7 bases that match TRBD1. The CDR3 is 15 amino acids. V was pared by 3 bases and J by 2 bases, with 9 bases of the junction left unmatched. CDR1 and CDR2 from the germline V gene are DFQATT and SNEGSKA (reference sequence). CDR3 nucleotide sequence: TGCAGTGCTAGTTCTCGGCAGGGGGTAAACACTGAAGCTTTCTTT. Amino acids: CSASSRQGVNTEAFF.

This clonotype was recorded once. This chain uses TRBV6-1 with TRBJ2-4; the D is unclear. CDR1 and CDR2 (germline): MNHNS, SASEGT. Trimming removed 5 bases at V and 7 bases at J, with 12 bases between. The CDR3 length is 13 residues. DNA of the CDR3: TGTGCCAGCAGTCTAGGGCGCGAGAACATTCAGTACTTC. As protein: CASSLGRENIQYF.

The V and J genes are TRBV7-6 and TRBJ2-5, with 9 bases lining up with TRBD2. Germline CDR1 and CDR2: SGHVS and FNYEAQ. V shed 5 bases and J 1 base; nucleotides not matched to a gene: 8. CDR3 length equals 16 residues. The CDR3 protein is CASSPGGGRAQETQYF. The CDR3, as DNA: TGTGCCAGCAGCCCTGGCGGCGGGAGGGCCCAAGAGACCCAGTACTTC.

The gene calls are TRBV6-1 and TRBJ1-5; no definite D call. The germline gives CDR1 MNHNS, CDR2 SASEGT. This CDR3 is 16 amino acids long. Trimming took 1 base from V and 2 from J, leaving 12 bases between them. CDR3 DNA: TGTGCCAGCAGTGAAGGGGTCAGTTTAGGCAATCAGCCCCAGCATTTT. This gives the protein CASSEGVSLGNQPQHF.

The chain is built from TRBV29-1 and TRBJ2-3; 9 bases are a match to TRBD1. Germline trimming cut 7 bases from V and 3 bases from J; bases unmatched to any gene: 5. This CDR3 contains 13 residues. Germline V CDR1 and CDR2: SQVTM, ANQGSEA. CDR3 in amino acids: CSARQGGTDTQYF. CDR3 sequence (DNA): TGCAGCGCTCGACAGGGGGGGACAGATACGCAGTATTTT.

This clonotype was observed a few times. This sequence joins TRBV6-5 and TRBJ2-7, with 8 bases identical to TRBD1. With 4 bases clipped from V and 0 bases from J, the junction kept 5 bases outside the gene matches. This CDR3 has 15 residues. In germline, CDR1 is MNHEY, CDR2 SVGAGI. CDR3 DNA: TGTGCCAGCAGTTCTACGGGACAGGTCTCCTACGAGCAGTACTTC. The encoded protein is CASSSTGQVSYEQYF.

The chain combines TRBV7-2 with TRBJ2-3, with a weak D call TRBD2 (6 bases). The V gene's germline CDR1 is SGHTA and CDR2 FQGNSA. This CDR3 region has 16 residues. V was clipped by 1 base and J by 4 bases, with 15 bases between them. The DNA for the CDR3 is TGTGCCAGCAGCTTAGGTATGCGGGGCCACGCAGATACGCAGTATTTT. It specifies CASSLGMRGHADTQYF.

The rearrangement joins TRBV24-1 to TRBJ1-1; 8 bases are a match to TRBD1. The CDR3 length is 13 residues. CDR1 and CDR2 (germline): KGHDR, SFDVKD. The V and J ends lost 9 bases and 2 bases, in that order; junction bases with no gene match: 4. This CDR3 is CATRTGFNTEAFF. DNA of the CDR3: TGTGCCACCCGGACAGGGTTTAACACTGAAGCTTTCTTT.

This rearrangement joins TRBV4-1 to TRBJ1-5, with 7 bases aligning to TRBD1. The CDR3 is made up of 15 amino acids. The trim removed 4 bases at V and 0 bases at J, leaving 3 bases unmatched. Germline-derived CDR1 and CDR2 are MGHRA and YSYEKL. The CDR3 here is CASSPGTVSNQPQHF. The CDR3 bases are TGCGCCAGCAGCCCCGGGACAGTTAGCAATCAGCCCCAGCATTTT.

The gene calls are TRBV11-3 and TRBJ2-7, with no clear D. Germline V gives CDR1 SGHNT, CDR2 YENEEA. V lost 4 bases and J 5 bases, leaving 6 bases between the germline ends. The CDR3 covers 11 residues. The CDR3 DNA follows: TGTGCCAGCAGCTCCGCCCACGAGCAGTACTTC. It translates to CASSSAHEQYF.

This rearrangement joins TRBV29-1 to TRBJ2-1; 11 bases line up with TRBD2. This CDR3 spans 14 amino acids. The germline V gene encodes CDR1 SQVTM and CDR2 ANQGSEA. V lost 5 bases and J lost 3; bases outside the gene matches: 3. The CDR3 DNA reads TGCAGCGTTCCGACTAGCGGGATCTACAATGAGCAGTTCTTC. Amino acids: CSVPTSGIYNEQFF.

The chain has TRBV6-5 and TRBJ1-5; TRBD1 agrees at 8 bases. The CDR3 totals 17 residues. V gave up 2 bases and J gave up 2 bases; unmatched junction bases: 8. From germline, CDR1 is MNHEY and CDR2 SVGAGI. The CDR3 sequence: CASSYTVQGVGNQPQHF. CDR3 in DNA: TGTGCCAGCAGTTACACCGTACAGGGGGTCGGCAATCAGCCCCAGCATTTT.

This clonotype appeared once. This chain connects TRBV10-3 to TRBJ2-5; 8 nucleotides match TRBD2. The CDR3 spans 17 residues. Germline loops: CDR1 ENHRY, CDR2 SYGVKD. J was trimmed by 5 bases and V by 0 bases; bases with no gene match: 11. The DNA of the CDR3 is TGTGCCATCAGTGAGTCGACCAACGGGAGGGCCGTTGAGACCCAGTACTTC. Protein sequence: CAISESTNGRAVETQYF.

This clonotype has just one count. The V and J genes are TRBV9 and TRBJ2-1; 11 positions match TRBD2. The CDR3 is made up of 16 amino acids. CDR1 and CDR2 from the germline V gene are SGDLS and YYNGEE. V shed 3 bases, J shed 6 bases, and the junction held 8 bases outside the gene matches. CDR3 sequence (DNA): TGTGCCAGCAGCGCCCGTAGCGGGGGGGCTTCCAATGAGCAGTTCTTC. It translates to CASSARSGGASNEQFF.